Reported below is one T cell receptor beta chain. Both 60 Vbeta primers and 13 Jbeta primers went into the PCR. TCRdb keeps only in-frame clones here, not all; method: immunoSEQ multiplex PCR. Among roughly 180,000 clones listed, more than 70% were seen once. This sample was taken from a study of cytomegalovirus exposure and HLA in healthy donors. Germline V gene data show CDR1 as MNHEY and CDR2 as SMNVEV (reference sequence). The junction had 9 bases not matched to a gene; V was cut back by 3 bases and J by 7 bases. CDR3 length equals 15 residues. Sequenced: PBMCs. This clonotype was obtained from a male donor in good health and CMV-seronegative. The chain has TRBV27 and TRBJ2-7, with TRBD1 identical over 10 bases. CDR3 nucleotides: TGTGCCAGCAGTTTTTTGCGACAGGGGGCGAGGGAGCAGTACTTC. Translated, it gives CASSFLRQGAREQYF.